This passage covers 24 T cell receptor beta chains from one sample sequenced in a study of beta chain features in type 1 diabetes. The entirety of the isolated RNA underwent reverse transcription, so expressed TCRB transcripts were sequenced. Profiled with immunoSEQ multiplex PCR; TCRdb holds only in-frame clones, not every one. The repertoire has 200,000 to 300,000 clones, roughly 14% of them found once; the top ten carry 0.026%. Sequenced sample: naive CD4+ T cells from blood. The receptors were sampled from a woman aged 40 to 50 in good health.

This clone was detected only a few times. This chain links TRBV5-4 with TRBJ2-3; the match to TRBD2 covers 12 bases. The CDR3 contains 18 residues. CDR1 and CDR2 from the germline V gene are SGHNT and YYREEE (reference sequence). Trimming took 4 bases from V and 0 from J; bases not matched to a gene: 9. DNA for the CDR3: TGTGCCAGCAGCCTTACCCGGACTAGCGGGGCCAGCACAGATACGCAGTATTTT. As protein: CASSLTRTSGASTDTQYF.

This clone came up a few times. The chain combines TRBV9 with TRBJ2-3; 7 bases line up with TRBD2. In germline, CDR1 is SGDLS, CDR2 YYNGEE. There are 12 residues in the CDR3. Trimming at V came to 7 bases and at J to 2 bases, leaving 1 base not matched to a gene. CDR3 sequence: CASGGVTDTQYF. The CDR3 nucleotides read TGTGCCAGCGGGGGGGTCACAGATACGCAGTATTTT.

This clone was seen a handful of times. CDR3 in DNA: TGTGCCAGCAGCCAGGGACAGGGCGCGGAGACCCAGTACTTC. Its protein is CASSQGQGAETQYF. This sequence joins TRBV7-2 and TRBJ2-5; 9 nucleotides match TRBD1. Germline-derived CDR1 and CDR2 are SGHTA and FQGNSA. Trimming at V came to 5 bases and at J to 5 bases, leaving 6 bases not matched to a gene. The CDR3 sequence is 14 residues long. Combining the CDR3 with reference TRBV7-2 and TRBJ2-5 gives the whole variable domain GAGVSQSPSNKVTEKGKDVELRCDPISGHTALYWYRQSLGQGLEFLIYFQGNSAPDKSGLPSDRFSAERTGGSVSTLTIQRTQQEDSAVYLCASSQGQGAETQYFGPGTRLLVL.

This chain joins TRBV4-1 and TRBJ2-7, with unresolved D. V shed 0 bases and J shed 3 bases, with 6 bases lying between them. Germline lookup yields CDR1 MGHRA and CDR2 YSYEKL. This CDR3 has 13 residues. As DNA, the CDR3 is TGCGCCAGCAGCCAAGAAGTACACTACGAGCAGTACTTC. Encoded protein: CASSQEVHYEQYF.

The chain recombines TRBV10-3 with TRBJ2-3; 12 bases match TRBD2. Germline values: CDR1 ENHRY, CDR2 SYGVKD. V gave up 4 bases and J gave up 6 bases; unmatched junction bases: 11. The CDR3 extends over 17 amino acids. As DNA, the CDR3 is TGTGCCATCAGTGTGGCTAGCGGGGGGGCCGAGAGGGATACGCAGTATTTT. Residues: CAISVASGGAERDTQYF.

This clone was seen only a few times. The chain uses TRBV6-1 and TRBJ2-3; D not resolved. Germline V gene sequence: CDR1 MNHNS, CDR2 SASEGT. The germline V and J ends were trimmed by 7 bases and 2 bases, with 7 bases remaining between them. The CDR3 spans 12 residues. CDR3 in DNA: TGTGCCAGCACCCTCCCCACAGATACGCAGTATTTT. It translates to CASTLPTDTQYF.

This clone was seen a few times. The V and J genes are TRBV4-3 and TRBJ2-3, with 7 bases that match TRBD2. The CDR3 length is 17 residues. Unmatched junction bases numbered 8, after V lost 0 bases and J lost 2 bases. The germline gives CDR1 LGHNA, CDR2 YSLEER. The chain's CDR3 is CASSQDGGGANTDTQYF. For the CDR3, the DNA is TGCGCCAGCAGCCAAGATGGCGGGGGAGCCAACACAGATACGCAGTATTTT.

The rearrangement joins TRBV7-8 to TRBJ2-2, with 7 bases matching TRBD1. CDR1 SGHVS and CDR2 FQNEAQ come from the germline V gene. V was pared by 0 bases and J by 7 bases, with 5 bases of the junction left unmatched. The CDR3 totals 15 residues. CDR3 residues: CASSLAPRGYGELFF. The CDR3 nucleotides are TGTGCCAGCAGCTTAGCGCCCAGGGGGTACGGGGAGCTGTTTTTT.

The V call is TRBV9, the J call TRBJ2-3; TRBD2 agrees at 11 bases. Losses at the gene ends were 0 bases for V and 5 bases for J; bases not matched to a gene: 5. The CDR3 spans 16 residues. Germline CDR1 SGDLS, CDR2 YYNGEE. Here the CDR3 DNA reads TGTGCCAGCAGCGTAGGACTAGCGGGGATATTAGATACGCAGTATTTT. Translation gives CASSVGLAGILDTQYF.

The sample holds a few counts of this clone. This CDR3 reads CASSSETQGFVYGYTF. DNA of the CDR3: TGCGCCAGCAGCTCGGAAACACAGGGATTTGTCTATGGCTACACCTTC. The V and J genes are TRBV5-1 and TRBJ1-2; tentative D call: TRBD1 (6 bases). The length of the CDR3 is 16 residues. Germline V CDR1 and CDR2: SGHRS, YFSETQ. V was clipped by 3 bases and J by 4 bases, with 19 bases between them.

This chain uses TRBV5-1 with TRBJ1-2; 8 nucleotides agree with TRBD1. Per the germline V gene, CDR1 is SGHRS and CDR2 is YFSETQ. The CDR3 totals 13 residues. V was clipped by 0 bases and J by 8 bases; unmatched bases: 3. CDR3 coding DNA: TGCGCCAGCAGCTTGGAGGACAGGGTCGGCTACACCTTC. Residues: CASSLEDRVGYTF.

This clone came up a few times. The V and J genes are TRBV6-1 and TRBJ2-5; tentative D call: TRBD1 (5 bases). CDR1 is MNHNS, CDR2 SASEGT, per germline. V was pared by 4 bases and J by 1 base, with 10 bases between. The CDR3 has 14 amino acids. CDR3 DNA: TGTGCCAGCAGTGCCGTAAGGGGCCAAGAGACCCAGTACTTC. Its translation is CASSAVRGQETQYF.

A few counts support this clone. The chain joins TRBV15 to TRBJ1-2, with 11 nucleotides matching TRBD1. With 3 bases clipped from V and 4 bases from J, the junction kept 1 base outside the gene matches. The CDR3 is 14 amino acids. Germline CDR1 reads LNHNV; CDR2 reads YYDKDF (reference sequence). The DNA for the CDR3 is TGTGCCACCAGCAGCGGGACAGGGGGCTATGGCTACACCTTC. It specifies CATSSGTGGYGYTF.

This clone was seen a handful of times. CDR3 sequence (DNA): TGTGCCAGCAGCTTAGATCAGGGGCTGAACACTGAAGCTTTCTTT. The encoded protein is CASSLDQGLNTEAFF. The J gene is TRBJ1-1, the V gene TRBV7-9, with a possible D match to TRBD1 (6 bases). The CDR3 runs 15 residues. Per germline, CDR1 SEHNR and CDR2 FQNEAQ (reference sequence). V was pared by 1 base and J by 0 bases, with 9 bases between.

This clone was detected only a few times. This chain connects TRBV7-9 to TRBJ2-7; 11 bases align to TRBD1. CDR1 is SEHNR and CDR2 is FQNEAQ in the germline V gene (reference sequence). CDR3 size: 18 residues. With 3 bases clipped from V and 2 bases from J, the junction kept 12 bases outside the gene matches. The CDR3 here is CASSFAPSSGQGAYEQYF. In nucleotides, the CDR3 is TGTGCCAGCAGCTTCGCCCCCTCATCGGGACAGGGGGCCTACGAGCAGTACTTC.

This clone has just a few counts. The gene calls are TRBV7-6 and TRBJ2-3; 15 positions match TRBD2. Germline V gene data show CDR1 as SGHVS and CDR2 as FNYEAQ. Trimming removed 0 bases from V and 2 bases from J; junction bases left unmatched: 12. The CDR3 totals 21 residues. Here the CDR3 DNA reads TGTGCCAGCAGCTTAGCCGCCGCGGGACTAGCGGGGGGTTTATACACAGATACGCAGTATTTT. Its protein product is CASSLAAAGLAGGLYTDTQYF.

This clone was detected a few times. The rearrangement joins TRBV5-6 to TRBJ1-6; D unclear. Germline V gene data show CDR1 as SGHDT and CDR2 as YYEEEE. V was shortened by 4 bases and J by 3 bases, with 8 bases between the two germline ends. This CDR3 has 14 residues. The CDR3 region is CASSRGGYNSPLHF. For the CDR3, the DNA is TGTGCCAGCAGCCGAGGAGGCTATAATTCACCCCTCCACTTT.

This chain joins TRBV2 and TRBJ2-2; D unresolved. Trimming stripped 2 bases from V and 4 bases from J, with 8 bases between. The CDR3 is 14 residues long. CDR1 is SNHLY and CDR2 is FYNNEI in the germline V gene. The CDR3 spells CASSEIQFTGELFF. The CDR3 DNA is TGTGCCAGCAGTGAAATACAATTCACCGGGGAGCTGTTTTTT.

The chain joins TRBV5-1 to TRBJ2-1, with TRBD2 as a possible D gene (6 bases). This CDR3 has 16 amino acids. Trimming removed 4 bases from V and 0 bases from J, with 14 bases in between. The germline gives CDR1 SGHRS, CDR2 YFSETQ. This chain's CDR3 is CASSARTTISYNEQFF. The CDR3 coding sequence is TGCGCCAGCAGCGCCCGGACTACGATCTCCTACAATGAGCAGTTCTTC. Variable domain in full (rest from reference TRBV5-1 and TRBJ2-1): KAGVTQTPRYLIKTRGQQVTLSCSPISGHRSVSWYQQTPGQGLQFLFEYFSETQRNKGNFPGRFSGRQFSNSRSEMNVSTLELGDSALYLCASSARTTISYNEQFFGPGTRLTVL.

This clone was counted once. The J gene is TRBJ1-2, the V gene TRBV25-1; D gene unclear. CDR1 and CDR2 from the germline V gene are MGHDK and SYGVNS. This CDR3 region has 12 residues. With 3 bases removed from V and 8 bases from J, the gap between germline ends came to 10 bases. CDR3 loop: CASSDGGRGYTF. CDR3 nucleotide sequence: TGTGCCAGCAGTGATGGAGGCAGGGGCTACACCTTC.

In its sample, this clone was seen a few times. For the CDR3, the DNA is TGTGCCAGCAGTTGGACAGGGACAGCCGGGGAGCTGTTTTTT. Translated, it gives CASSWTGTAGELFF. The chain combines TRBV7-2 with TRBJ2-2; 8 bases are a match to TRBD1. J lost 6 bases, V lost 6 bases, and 6 bases had no gene match. Per the germline V gene, CDR1 is SGHTA and CDR2 is FQGNSA. The CDR3 is 14 amino acids.

This clone has just a few counts. The chain couples TRBV6-5 to TRBJ2-3; D gene ambiguous. Trimming pared 0 bases from V and 5 bases from J, leaving 12 bases between. CDR3 length: 15 amino acids. Germline values: CDR1 MNHEY, CDR2 SVGAGI. The DNA of the CDR3 is TGTGCCAGCAGTTACTCGCAGGTTCGTCAAGATACGCAGTATTTT. Translating gives CASSYSQVRQDTQYF.

This rearrangement joins TRBV6-1 to TRBJ2-1; the D gene is possibly TRBD1 (6 bases). The germline V and J ends were trimmed by 6 bases and 10 bases, with 16 bases remaining between them. The CDR3 is made up of 13 amino acids. Germline CDR1 MNHNS, CDR2 SASEGT. In DNA, the CDR3 is TGTGCCAGCAGGGGAAACGTCGACAGGGAGCAGTTCTTC. Translating it yields CASRGNVDREQFF.

In its sample, this clone was seen a few times. The chain couples TRBV6-4 to TRBJ2-1; 7 nucleotides match TRBD1. This CDR3 has 13 residues. Germline trimming cut 4 bases from V and 4 bases from J; bases unmatched to any gene: 1. The V gene's germline CDR1 is MRHNA and CDR2 SNTAGT. DNA for the CDR3: TGTGCCAGCAGTGTGGACAGGTACAATGAGCAGTTCTTC. Translated: CASSVDRYNEQFF.